Sequencing of this TCR beta chain was carried out in a study of neurological immune-mediated disorders (dated by TCRdb to between 2019 and 2020). Broadly, across the study: Peripheral blood TCR-beta repertoires from patients with HTLV-I-associated myelopathy (HAM/TSP), patients with multiple sclerosis, and healthy controls were compared in the study using UMI-based sequencing. Alongside PBMC samples, the set of around 99 TCR-beta libraries contained longitudinal samples, technical triplicates, and paired CD4+ and CD8+ T-cell subsets that had been sorted. The cohort comprised roughly 69 subjects: roughly 15 HAM/TSP patients, 35 or so multiple sclerosis patients and 20 or so healthy controls. Longitudinal HAM/TSP and healthy donors were sampled at 3 time-points each (3-40 month intervals). Overall study results and their limits: Expanded clones from different subjects shared no identical CDR3 amino acid sequences, which suggests that TCR-beta repertoires were private in all groups. The highest TCR clonal expansion was observed in HAM/TSP patients, whereas the lowest was observed in MS patients, even when compared with healthy controls.

cDNA synthesis used template-switch 5'RACE with a primer carrying a 10-nucleotide random unique molecular identifier tagging each TCR transcript. Each sequencing run produced over 190 million TCR-beta sequences covering 15-18 subjects. The RNeasy kit was used for extraction of total RNA. The KAPA Real-time Library Amplification kit was used to amplify TCR-beta VDJ regions with primers targeting the TCR constant region and the 5'RACE anchor. Sample indexes and Illumina adaptors were added in a first PCR, after which library yield was increased in a second PCR. After Ampure bead purification, the TCR product of roughly 650 bp was size-selected on a 2% E-gel SizeSelection system. Before pooling, library quality was checked on a Bioanalyzer, concentration was measured with Qubit, and libraries were quantified with the Kapa Library Quantification kit. Libraries were sequenced paired-end 2 x 150 bp on an Illumina HiSeq 2500. To increase sequence diversity, about 25-31% phiX was spiked into each library pool. The published analysis was carried out like this. The UMI-based MiGEC pipeline processed quality-filtered reads and removed over 90% of raw TCR sequences during error correction. IMGT germline references were used for alignment of VDJ genes, and clonotypes were defined by a unique CDR3 amino acid sequence together with V-J genes. Clonal expansion, Shannon diversity and CDR3 relatedness were evaluated with VDJtools (CalcPairwiseDistances, ClusterSamples), while phylogenetic trees were built in CLCbio workbench. A clone was classed as expanded if it had 8 or more unique UMIs, a cutoff based on coefficient-of-variation modelling across technical triplicates. TCRdb passed the public sequencing reads through fastp at Q25 and MiXCR, retaining productive beta sequences. Rows are unified per CDR3 protein, each entry keeping the most common DNA and genes. The V and J calls were determined by TCRdb, not by the authors. The sample records 50,000 to 70,000 distinct CDR3 sequences, roughly 10% of which are singletons. Of the sample, approximately 7% is held by the ten largest clones.

This specimen's time point label, per the study, means: longitudinal time-point 1 (baseline). Libraries from unsorted PBMCs were made from 2 million PBMCs kept in RNAlater at -80 degrees C until RNA extraction. Peripheral blood was subjected to Ficoll-Hypaque density gradient centrifugation to isolate PBMCs, which were then cryopreserved in liquid nitrogen. This clonotype appeared many times. Its antigen is not yet known. Within one base of it there is no much larger clone, and no base qualities were kept. V and J are truncated by 5 bases and 1 base respectively, leaving an intervening sequence of 11 bases. The germline V gene gives CDR1 as KGHSH and CDR2 as LQKENI. From cysteine to phenylalanine, the CDR3 is 14 amino acids long. CDR3 DNA is the only sequence kept; it has 42 bases, read in frame from the first base.

The V and J genes are TRBV18 and TRBJ2-5; a weak D assignment points to TRBD2 (6 bases agree). Sequencing input: PBMCs. This sequence originates from a male donor with HTLV-1-associated myelopathy (HAM/TSP). The DNA is TGTGCCAGCTCATCGACTAGGTCCCAAGAGACCCAGTACTTC. Its coded protein is CASSSTRSQETQYF.